This T cell receptor (beta chain) was identified during a study of cytotoxic CD8 clonotypes in ibrutinib-treated CLL. Here immunoSEQ multiplex PCR was the method, and the copy in TCRdb shows in-frame clones only, minus some. The sample shows 200,000 to 250,000 clones, 70% of them seen only once. V was clipped by 1 base and J by 0 bases, with 1 base between them. Per the germline V gene, CDR1 is SGHAT and CDR2 is FQDESV (reference sequence). The CDR3 is made up of 13 amino acids. The sample consisted of PBMCs, taken after 24 months of ibrutinib treatment. V is TRBV11-1 and J is TRBJ1-3; D call uncertain. The clonotype comes from a human donor with chronic lymphocytic leukemia. This CDR3 is CASSLDSGNTIYF. The CDR3 DNA sequence: TGTGCCAGCAGCTTAGACTCTGGAAACACCATATATTTT. The full variable domain, rest sourced from reference TRBV11-1 and TRBJ1-3, is EAEVAQSPRYKITEKSQAVAFWCDPISGHATLYWYRQILGQGPELLVQFQDESVVDDSQLPKDRFSAERLKGVDSTLKIQPAELGDSAMYLCASSLDSGNTIYFGEGSWLTVV.